A selection of T cell receptor beta chains follows, all from one sample in a study of shared clonotypes between healthy human individuals. TCRdb's table, derived via immunoSEQ multiplex PCR, lists solely in-frame clones and lacks some. The sample has over 2,000,000 clones, roughly 95% seen once. Sequencing input: naive CD8+ T cells from PBMCs. The receptors derive from a man between 18 and 29 years old in good health. Some clones in this sample may be carry-over from other donors' samples. CDR3s include the opening cysteine and the closing phenylalanine or tryptophan. Fields, in order: J gene, CDR3 length, clone size, V gene, D gene, CDR3 DNA, CDR3 protein. The D gene is left open where the match is weak. Clone size is shown for a subset of rows, as once, few, many or a class of expanded clone.

TRBJ2-1 16 . TRBV4-3 . TGCGCCAGCAGCCAAGAAACAGCTCTCTCCTACAATGAGCAGTTCTTC CASSQETALSYNEQFF
TRBJ1-1 15 . TRBV19 . TGTGCCAGTATATCGAGGGACTCGGGGTACACTGAAGCTTTCTTT CASISRDSGYTEAFF
TRBJ2-6 15 . TRBV14 . TGTGCCAGCAGCAGCGGGCGCTCTGGGGCCAACGTCCTGACTTTC CASSSGRSGANVLTF
TRBJ1-5 14 . TRBV5-8 . TGTGCCAGCAGCCAAGACAGGCGCGGTCAGCCCCAGCATTTT CASSQDRRGQPQHF
TRBJ2-3 18 once TRBV28 TRBD1 TGTGCCAGCAGTTTAAGGGACAGGGGGTCCCTACGCACAGATACGCAGTATTTT CASSLRDRGSLRTDTQYF
TRBJ2-5 13 . TRBV27 . TGTGCCAGCAGTCGGTATTTGAAGGAGACCCAGTACTTC CASSRYLKETQYF
TRBJ2-7 13 . TRBV7-2 . TGTGCCAGCAGCGTAGGAAACTCCTACGAGCAGTACTTC CASSVGNSYEQYF
TRBJ1-1 13 . TRBV15 . TGTGCCACCAGCAGACCTTGGGACTGGGAAGCTTTCTTT CATSRPWDWEAFF
TRBJ2-7 15 . TRBV4-1 . TGCGCCAGCAGCCAAGAAGGGACCGCAGCCTACGAGCAGTACTTC CASSQEGTAAYEQYF
TRBJ2-7 12 . TRBV7-9 . TGTGCCAGCAGCACCGGGCCTTACGAGCAGTACTTC CASSTGPYEQYF
TRBJ2-7 12 . TRBV6-6 . TGTGCCAGCGGTCCTTTCACCTACGAGCAGTACTTC CASGPFTYEQYF
TRBJ2-2 16 . TRBV28 TRBD2 TGTGCCAGCACCTTGTTTGGGGGGGGTGGCACCGGGGAGCTGTTTTTT CASTLFGGGGTGELFF
TRBJ1-1 15 . TRBV6-1 TRBD1 TGTGCCAGCAGTGACCGGACAGGGGGCCCGGCTGAAGCTTTCTTT CASSDRTGGPAEAFF
TRBJ2-7 15 once TRBV27 TRBD2 TGTGCCAGCAGTCCTGGGACTAGCGGGAGAAACGAGCAGTACTTC CASSPGTSGRNEQYF
TRBJ2-5 15 . TRBV6-5 TRBD1 TGTGCCAGCAGTTACACACAGGGGGACGGAGAGACCCAGTACTTC CASSYTQGDGETQYF
TRBJ2-1 12 . TRBV27 TRBD2 TGTGCCAGCAGCCGGGGGGGAACTGAGCAGTTCTTC CASSRGGTEQFF
TRBJ2-7 15 once TRBV19 . TGTGCCAGTAGTCTGAACTTCAGGGCCTCCTACGAGCAGTACTTC CASSLNFRASYEQYF
TRBJ2-2 15 once TRBV7-6 TRBD2 TGTGCCAGCAGCCCAAGGACTAGCGTCACCGGGGAGCTGTTTTTT CASSPRTSVTGELFF
TRBJ2-7 15 . TRBV5-1 . TGCGCCAGCAGCTTGGCCCGGCGACAAAGCTACGAGCAGTACTTC CASSLARRQSYEQYF
TRBJ2-3 18 . TRBV7-2 TRBD2 TGTGCCAGCAGCTCCGCGGGACTAGCGGGAAGGAGAGGAGATACGCAGTATTTT CASSSAGLAGRRGDTQYF
TRBJ2-7 15 . TRBV27 . TGTGCCAGCAGTTTATCGTGGCGGACAAGGGGCGAGCAGTACTTC CASSLSWRTRGEQYF
TRBJ1-1 14 once TRBV27 . TGTGCCAGCAGTCTAGGGACGGGGAACACTGAAGCTTTCTTT CASSLGTGNTEAFF
TRBJ2-3 17 . TRBV28 TRBD1 TGTGCCAGCAGTTCGCTCGGGACAGGGGTTAGGACAGATACGCAGTATTTT CASSSLGTGVRTDTQYF
TRBJ1-5 14 . TRBV15 . TGTGCCACCAGTGCGCGGTCAGGGGATCAGCCCCAGCATTTT CATSARSGDQPQHF
TRBJ2-3 15 . TRBV28 . TGTGCCAGCAGTCCGTGGGACCGTAGCACAGATACGCAGTATTTT CASSPWDRSTDTQYF
TRBJ2-2 11 . TRBV9 . TGTGCCAGCAGCGTATCCGGGGAGCTGTTTTTT CASSVSGELFF
TRBJ2-1 16 . TRBV5-1 . TGCGCCAGCAGCCCTTACAGGGTTAGCTCCTACAATGAGCAGTTCTTC CASSPYRVSSYNEQFF
TRBJ2-3 15 . TRBV5-6 TRBD2 TGTGCCAGCAGCTTGGAGGGCGGGAGATCAGATACGCAGTATTTT CASSLEGGRSDTQYF